This TCR beta chain was retrieved from a study of regulatory T cells in long-lasting Graves disease. Per the germline V gene, CDR1 is MGHRA and CDR2 is YSYEKL. There are 15 residues in the CDR3. V was shortened by 1 base and J by 4 bases, with 13 bases between the two germline ends. The time point was: persistent/refractory GD, antithyroid drugs over 5 years with positive TRAb. The TCR library used RNA extracted from PBMCs. Arm-PCR of CDR3 regions with iRepertoire HTBI primers generated TCR beta libraries. A single record per CDR3 protein comes from TCRdb applying MiXCR to the multiplex PCR reads. The table records around 450,000 distinct CDR3 sequences, under 25% of them present only once. This clonotype has more than one count but fewer than ten.

This clonotype was obtained from a female donor with Graves disease. The gene calls are TRBV4-1 and TRBJ1-2, with D perhaps TRBD1 (5 bases). The sequenced sample was peripheral blood mononuclear cells (PBMCs), obtained when the disease was refractory, from a patient treated with antithyroid drugs. The CDR3: CASSQVVLGVYGYTF. DNA for the CDR3: TGCGCCAGCAGCCAAGTGGTTTTGGGGGTCTATGGCTACACCTTC.